This record looks at one T cell receptor (beta chain) sequence and its context. The repertoire was sequenced with immunoSEQ multiplex PCR; TCRdb's copy has only in-frame clones and lacks some. The sample has 35,000 to 55,000 clones; 69% are singletons. This record comes from a study of blood T cell repertoires in COVID-19. The V segment lost 2 bases and the J segment 7 bases; nucleotides outside the gene matches: 6. There are 15 residues in the CDR3. Germline CDR1 reads SGHRS; CDR2 reads YFSETQ. The receptor was derived from an elderly man with acute or convalescent COVID-19. The sample taken for sequencing was peripheral blood. The rearrangement joins TRBV5-1 to TRBJ1-6, with 7 bases identical to TRBD1. CDR3 in DNA: TGCGCCAGCAGCTTTGGCGACAGGGTAAATTCACCCCTCCACTTT. This encodes CASSFGDRVNSPLHF.